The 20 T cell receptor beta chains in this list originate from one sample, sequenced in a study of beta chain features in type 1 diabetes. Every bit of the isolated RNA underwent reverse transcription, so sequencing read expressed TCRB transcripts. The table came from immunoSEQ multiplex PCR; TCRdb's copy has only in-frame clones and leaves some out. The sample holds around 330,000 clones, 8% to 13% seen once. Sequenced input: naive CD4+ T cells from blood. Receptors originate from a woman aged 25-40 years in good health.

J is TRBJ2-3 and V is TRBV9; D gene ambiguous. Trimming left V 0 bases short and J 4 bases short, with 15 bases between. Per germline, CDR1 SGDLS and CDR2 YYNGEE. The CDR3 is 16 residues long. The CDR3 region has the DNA TGTGCCAGCAGCGTAGATCGGGTGACCAGTCCAGATACGCAGTATTTT. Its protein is CASSVDRVTSPDTQYF.

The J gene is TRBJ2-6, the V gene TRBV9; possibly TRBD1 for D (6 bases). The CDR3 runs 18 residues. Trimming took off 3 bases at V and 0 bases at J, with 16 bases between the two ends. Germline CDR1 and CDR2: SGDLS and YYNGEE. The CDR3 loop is CASSALTGHPSGANVLTF. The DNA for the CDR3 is TGTGCCAGCAGCGCCCTCACGGGACACCCCTCTGGGGCCAACGTCCTGACTTTC.

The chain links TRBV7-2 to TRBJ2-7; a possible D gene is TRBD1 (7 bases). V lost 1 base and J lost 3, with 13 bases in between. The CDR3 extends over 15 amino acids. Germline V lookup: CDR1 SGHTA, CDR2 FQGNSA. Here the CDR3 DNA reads TGTGCCAGCAGCTTAGGAGGGACAGCGGGCTACGAGCAGTACTTC. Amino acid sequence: CASSLGGTAGYEQYF.

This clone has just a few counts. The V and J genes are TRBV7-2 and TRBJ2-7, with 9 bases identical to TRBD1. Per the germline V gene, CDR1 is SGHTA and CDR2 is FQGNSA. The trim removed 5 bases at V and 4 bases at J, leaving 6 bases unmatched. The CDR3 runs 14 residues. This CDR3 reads CASSPGDRGYEQYF. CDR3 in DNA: TGTGCCAGCAGCCCTGGTGACAGGGGGTACGAGCAGTACTTC. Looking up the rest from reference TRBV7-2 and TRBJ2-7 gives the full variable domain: GAGVSQSPSNKVTEKGKDVELRCDPISGHTALYWYRQSLGQGLEFLIYFQGNSAPDKSGLPSDRFSAERTGGSVSTLTIQRTQQEDSAVYLCASSPGDRGYEQYFGPGTRLTVT.

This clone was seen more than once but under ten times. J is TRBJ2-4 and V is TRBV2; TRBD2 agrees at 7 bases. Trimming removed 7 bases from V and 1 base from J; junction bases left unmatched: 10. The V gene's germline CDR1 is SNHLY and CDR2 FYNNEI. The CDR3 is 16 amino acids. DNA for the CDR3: TGTGCCAGCACCGAGGGAGGGCGGGCGGCCAAAAACATTCAGTACTTC. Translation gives CASTEGGRAAKNIQYF.

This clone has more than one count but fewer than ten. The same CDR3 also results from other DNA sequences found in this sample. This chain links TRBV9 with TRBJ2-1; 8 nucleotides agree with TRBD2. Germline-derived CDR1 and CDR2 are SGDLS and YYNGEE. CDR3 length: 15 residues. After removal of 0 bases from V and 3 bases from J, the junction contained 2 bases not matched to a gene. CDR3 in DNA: TGTGCCAGCAGCGTAGTAAGCGGGAGCTACAATGAGCAGTTCTTC. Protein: CASSVVSGSYNEQFF.

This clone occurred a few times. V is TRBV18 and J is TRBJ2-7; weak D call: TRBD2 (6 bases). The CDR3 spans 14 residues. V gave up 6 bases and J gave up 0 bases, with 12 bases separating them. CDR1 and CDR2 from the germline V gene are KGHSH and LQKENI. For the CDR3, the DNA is TGTGCCAGCTCCCCTGTCGGGAGCTCCTACGAGCAGTACTTC. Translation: CASSPVGSSYEQYF.

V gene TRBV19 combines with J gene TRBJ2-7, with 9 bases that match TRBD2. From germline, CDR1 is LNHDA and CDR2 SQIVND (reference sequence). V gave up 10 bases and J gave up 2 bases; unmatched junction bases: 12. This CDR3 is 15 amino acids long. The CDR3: CATRTGGRDTYEQYF. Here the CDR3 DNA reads TGTGCCACCCGAACGGGCGGGAGGGACACCTACGAGCAGTACTTC.

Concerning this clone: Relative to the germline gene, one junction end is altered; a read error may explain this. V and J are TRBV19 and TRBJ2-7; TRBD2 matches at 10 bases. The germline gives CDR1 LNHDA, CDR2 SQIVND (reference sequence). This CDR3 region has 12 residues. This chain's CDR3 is CAGSGGSYEQYF. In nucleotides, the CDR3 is TGTGCCGGTAGCGGGGGGTCCTACGAGCAGTACTTC.

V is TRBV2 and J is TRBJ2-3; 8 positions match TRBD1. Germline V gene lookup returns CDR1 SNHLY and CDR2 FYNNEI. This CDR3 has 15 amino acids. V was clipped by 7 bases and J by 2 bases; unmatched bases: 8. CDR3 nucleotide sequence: TGTGCCAGCACCCTGGACAGGGTGACCACAGATACGCAGTATTTT. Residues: CASTLDRVTTDTQYF.

The CDR3 protein is CASSTGLAGGTDTQYF. CDR3 nucleotides: TGTGCCAGCAGCACGGGACTAGCGGGAGGCACAGATACGCAGTATTTT. The V gene is TRBV7-2, the J gene TRBJ2-3; 14 bases match TRBD2. V lost 5 bases to trimming and J lost 1 base; unmatched junction nucleotides: 2. The CDR3 is 16 amino acids. Germline V gives CDR1 SGHTA, CDR2 FQGNSA.

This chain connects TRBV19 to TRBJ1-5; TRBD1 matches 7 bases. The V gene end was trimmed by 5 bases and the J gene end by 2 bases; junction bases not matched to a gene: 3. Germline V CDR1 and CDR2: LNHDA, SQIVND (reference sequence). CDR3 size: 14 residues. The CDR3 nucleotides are TGTGCCAGTAGTGAAACAGGGGGCAATCAGCCCCAGCATTTT. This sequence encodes CASSETGGNQPQHF.

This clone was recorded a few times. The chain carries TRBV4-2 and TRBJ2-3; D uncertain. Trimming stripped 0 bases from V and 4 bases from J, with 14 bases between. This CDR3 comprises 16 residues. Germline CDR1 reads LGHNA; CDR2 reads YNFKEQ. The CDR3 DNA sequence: TGTGCCAGCAGCCAAGATCCACGGTCCCGGGCAGATACGCAGTATTTT. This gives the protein CASSQDPRSRADTQYF.

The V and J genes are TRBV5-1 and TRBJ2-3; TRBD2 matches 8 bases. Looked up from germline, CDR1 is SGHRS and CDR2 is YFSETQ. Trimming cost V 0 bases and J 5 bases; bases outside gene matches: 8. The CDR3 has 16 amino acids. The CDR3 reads CASSLVPGGPKDTQYF. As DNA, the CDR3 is TGCGCCAGCAGCTTGGTTCCGGGAGGGCCTAAAGATACGCAGTATTTT.

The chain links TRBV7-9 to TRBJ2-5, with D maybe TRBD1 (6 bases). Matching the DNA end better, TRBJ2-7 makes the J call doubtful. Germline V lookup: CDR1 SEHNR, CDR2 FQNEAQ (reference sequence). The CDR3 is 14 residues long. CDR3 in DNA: TGTGCCAGCAGCCCGCCAGGGGTGGGGAACGAGCAGTACTTC. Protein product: CASSPPGVGNEQYF.

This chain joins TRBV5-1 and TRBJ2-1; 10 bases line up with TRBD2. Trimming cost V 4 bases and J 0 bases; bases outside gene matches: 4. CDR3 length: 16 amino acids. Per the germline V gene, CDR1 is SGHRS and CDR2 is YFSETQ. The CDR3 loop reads CASSPSSGSSYNEQFF. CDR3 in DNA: TGCGCCAGCAGCCCGTCTAGCGGGAGCTCCTACAATGAGCAGTTCTTC.

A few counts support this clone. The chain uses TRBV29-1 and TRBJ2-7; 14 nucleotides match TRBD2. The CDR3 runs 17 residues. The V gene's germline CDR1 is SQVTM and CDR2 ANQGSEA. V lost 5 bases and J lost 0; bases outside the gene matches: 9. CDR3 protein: CSVSGTSGSSNSYEQYF. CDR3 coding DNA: TGCAGCGTTTCCGGGACTAGCGGGAGTAGTAACTCCTACGAGCAGTACTTC.

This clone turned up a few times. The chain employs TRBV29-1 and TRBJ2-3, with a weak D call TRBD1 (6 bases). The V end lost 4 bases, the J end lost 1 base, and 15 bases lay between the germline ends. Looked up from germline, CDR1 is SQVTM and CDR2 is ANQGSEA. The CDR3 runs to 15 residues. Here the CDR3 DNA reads TGCAGCGTTGTTCCAACAGGGTCCCGCACAGATACGCAGTATTTT. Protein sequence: CSVVPTGSRTDTQYF.

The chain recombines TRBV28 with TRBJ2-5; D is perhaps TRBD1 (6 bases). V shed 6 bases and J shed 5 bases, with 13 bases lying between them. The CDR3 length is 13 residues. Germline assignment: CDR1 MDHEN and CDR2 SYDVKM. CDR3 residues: CASSYGTQETQYF. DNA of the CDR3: TGTGCCAGCAGCTACGGGACACAGGAGACCCAGTACTTC.

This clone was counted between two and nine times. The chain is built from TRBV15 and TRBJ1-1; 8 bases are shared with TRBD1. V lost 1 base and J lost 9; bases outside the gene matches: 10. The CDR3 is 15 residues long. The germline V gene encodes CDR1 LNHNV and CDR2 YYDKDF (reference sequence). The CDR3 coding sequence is TGTGCCACCAGCAGAGGCATGGGTGGACAGGGCCAAGCTTTCTTT. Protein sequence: CATSRGMGGQGQAFF.